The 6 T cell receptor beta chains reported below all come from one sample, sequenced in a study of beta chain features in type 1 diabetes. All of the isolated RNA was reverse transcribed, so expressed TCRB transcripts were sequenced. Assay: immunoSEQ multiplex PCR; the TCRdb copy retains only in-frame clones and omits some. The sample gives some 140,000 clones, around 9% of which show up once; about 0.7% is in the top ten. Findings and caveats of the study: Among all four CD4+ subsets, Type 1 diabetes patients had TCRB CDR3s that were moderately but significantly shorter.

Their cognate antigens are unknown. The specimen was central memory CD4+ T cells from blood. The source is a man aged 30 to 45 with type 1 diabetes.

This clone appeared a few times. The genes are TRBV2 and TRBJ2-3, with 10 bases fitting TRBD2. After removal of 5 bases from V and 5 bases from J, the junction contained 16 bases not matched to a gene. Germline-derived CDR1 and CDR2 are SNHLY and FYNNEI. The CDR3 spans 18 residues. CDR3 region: CASSLHNSGLAIQDTQYF. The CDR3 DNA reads TGTGCCAGCAGTCTTCACAACTCGGGACTAGCGATCCAAGATACGCAGTATTTT. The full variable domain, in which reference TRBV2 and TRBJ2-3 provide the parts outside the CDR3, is EPEVTQTPSHQVTQMGQEVILRCVPISNHLYFYWYRQILGQKVEFLVSFYNNEISEKSEIFDDQFSVERPDGSNFTLKIRSTKLEDSAMYFCASSLHNSGLAIQDTQYFGPGTRLTVL.

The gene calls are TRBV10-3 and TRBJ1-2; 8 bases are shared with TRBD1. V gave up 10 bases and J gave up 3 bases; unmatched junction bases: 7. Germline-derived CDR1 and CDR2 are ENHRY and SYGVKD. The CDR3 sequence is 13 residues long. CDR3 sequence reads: CASAGQGDYGYTF. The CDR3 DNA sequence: TGTGCCAGCGCCGGACAGGGAGACTATGGCTACACCTTC.

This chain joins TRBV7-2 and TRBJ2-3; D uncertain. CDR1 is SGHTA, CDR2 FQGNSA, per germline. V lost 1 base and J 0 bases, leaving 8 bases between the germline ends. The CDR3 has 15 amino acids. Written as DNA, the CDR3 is TGTGCCAGCAGCTTAGTGTACCAGAGCACAGATACGCAGTATTTT. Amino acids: CASSLVYQSTDTQYF.

This CDR3 is CASSVVPGGWTEAFF. The CDR3 region has the DNA TGTGCCAGCAGCGTAGTTCCAGGGGGCTGGACTGAAGCTTTCTTT. This rearrangement joins TRBV9 to TRBJ1-1; TRBD1 agrees at 8 bases. The junction had 6 bases not matched to a gene; V was cut back by 0 bases and J by 5 bases. The germline gives CDR1 SGDLS, CDR2 YYNGEE. This CDR3 contains 15 residues. The full variable domain, with the rest looked up from reference TRBV9 and TRBJ1-1, is DSGVTQTPKHLITATGQRVTLRCSPRSGDLSVYWYQQSLDQGLQFLIQYYNGEERAKGNILERFSAQQFPDLHSELNLSSLELGDSALYFCASSVVPGGWTEAFFGQGTRLTVV.

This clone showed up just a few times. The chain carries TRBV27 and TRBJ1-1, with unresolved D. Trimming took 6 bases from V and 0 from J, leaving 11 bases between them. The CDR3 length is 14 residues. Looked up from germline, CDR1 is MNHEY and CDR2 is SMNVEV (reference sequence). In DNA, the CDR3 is TGTGCCAGCAGGGCTACAGCATTGAACACTGAAGCTTTCTTT. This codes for CASRATALNTEAFF.

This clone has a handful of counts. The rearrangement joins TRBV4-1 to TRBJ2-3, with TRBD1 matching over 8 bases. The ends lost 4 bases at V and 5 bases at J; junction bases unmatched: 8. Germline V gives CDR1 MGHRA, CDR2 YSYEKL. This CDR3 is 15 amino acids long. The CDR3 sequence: CASSPDTRGLDTQYF. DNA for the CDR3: TGCGCCAGCAGCCCTGATACCAGGGGGCTAGATACGCAGTATTTT.